The sequence of this TCR beta chain was determined in a study of PD-1 blockade in classical Hodgkin lymphoma (dated by TCRdb to about 2020). Context from the whole study: Nivolumab dosing was 3 mg/kg intravenously every 2 weeks, continuing until either disease progression or unacceptable toxicity. To define a peripheral blood immune signature of response to PD-1 blockade in classical Hodgkin lymphoma, the study combined TCR beta sequencing with CyTOF.

Interpreted using the paper, the time point label stands for: cycle 4 day 1 (C4D1), after around six weeks of nivolumab. All trial patients had relapsed after autologous stem cell transplantation, with cohorts A, B and C differing in prior brentuximab vedotin exposure. The trial cohort included 55 to 65 patients with relapsed/refractory classical Hodgkin lymphoma, and each patient had a best overall response of complete response, partial response or progressive disease. Trial patients were treated with single-agent nivolumab in the multi-cohort phase II CheckMate 205 trial. An independent review committee assessed best overall response using the 2007 International Working Group response criteria. Trial PBMCs were collected just before the start of nivolumab (C1D1) and during therapy at cycle 2 day 1 and cycle 4 day 1. Peripheral blood was collected in 8 mL Vacutainer Cell Preparation Tubes, from which PBMCs were isolated by centrifugation and then cryopreserved.

Genomic DNA was isolated using the Qiagen DNeasy kit from unsorted PBMCs as well as from negatively selected CD4+ and CD8+ fractions. Using primers that anneal to V and J segments, immunoSEQ multiplex PCR amplified the TCR beta CDR3 regions. A synthetic immune receptor repertoire was used to minimize amplification bias, and remaining bias was computationally removed after sequencing. Turning to the authors' computational methods: Repertoire diversity was quantified as the Shannon entropy index using custom Python scripts. The unsorted, CD4+ and CD8+ repertoires were each analyzed separately, with the exception of combined analyses, where CD4+ and CD8+ sequences were merged in silico. Clonal expansion was defined as at least a 2-fold frequency increase after treatment relative to C1D1, with a pseudocount of 0.5 for undetected baseline clones. Singleton clones were defined as clones with 0 or 1 copy at C1D1, and non-singleton clones were defined as clones with 2 or more copies. Clones expanded in unsorted samples were labelled as CD4+, CD8+ or unknown by matching protein sequences in sorted samples from the same patient. Wilcoxon tests were applied to paired samples to test diversity changes from C1D1 to C4D1. The source is immuneACCESS, and TCRdb retained only in-frame sequences with V and J called. Part of the clones is not carried over; for the studies checked, unresolved V genes explain less than half of this, and the remainder is unexplained. V, J and clone size are taken as reported in that table, and D and trimming were inferred from the DNA itself. This sample lists tens of thousands of clones; approximately 86% were detected once. 6.5% to 8.5% of the sample goes to the ten largest clones.

A distance of 19 bases separates the germline ends of V and J, which lose 5 bases and 8 bases respectively. Looking up the germline V gene yields CDR1 MDHEN and CDR2 SYDVKM. The cysteine opens and the phenylalanine closes a CDR3 of 15 amino acids. Kept here is only the CDR3 DNA, which spans 45 bases and is read in frame from base 1. As regards this clone: Its antigen specificity is not known. There are no base qualities to consult, and no much larger clone falls within one base.

Beyond this particular receptor, the publication reports: Diversity was lower in patients who began nivolumab less than 1 year after ASCT, so these patients were left out of later analyses to avoid confounding by immune reconstitution. Only a single clinical trial cohort was studied, and what caused the repertoire differences, possibly disease activity or prior therapy, remained undefined. Newly diagnosed patients were reported to have lower baseline TCR diversity than healthy donors, and relapsed/refractory patients were reported to have lower baseline TCR diversity still. Trial patients with a complete response had baseline diversity similar to that of newly diagnosed patients, while partial responders and progressors had significantly lower diversity. CD4+ but not CD8+ TCR diversity rose significantly by C4D1 (p=0.0027 vs p=0.16), most apparent in complete responders (p=0.02).

The receptor chain draws on TRBV28 and TRBJ2-4; the D gene is perhaps TRBD2, from 7 matching bases. This TCR derives from a human donor with classical Hodgkin lymphoma. Sample: peripheral blood mononuclear cells (PBMCs), taken before the fourth cycle of nivolumab. The DNA is as follows: TGTGCCAGCAGTCTCTGGGTTCGGGGGGCAGACATTCAGTACTTC. It translates as CASSLWVRGADIQYF.